The next 21 T cell receptor beta chains were all read from a single sample in a study of CD8+ T cells in alopecia areata. It was cDNA, reverse transcribed from extracted RNA, that served as the sequencing template. The method was immunoSEQ multiplex PCR; TCRdb's version includes in-frame clones alone and lacks a portion of them. Found here are 150,000 or so clones, more than 40% of them singletons; the top ten hold roughly 6.8%. The sample comprised CD4+ T cells sorted from blood. The receptors here all came from a human donor with alopecia areata.

This clone appeared a single time. This specimen includes other DNA sequences encoding the same CDR3. The rearrangement uses TRBV20-1 and TRBJ2-1, with unresolved D. Trimming cost V 5 bases and J 8 bases, with 7 bases left between them. CDR3 size: 10 residues. Germline CDR1 and CDR2: DFQATT and SNEGSKA (reference sequence). The CDR3 nucleotides are TGCAGTGCTTCCGACCATGAGCAGTTCTTC. The encoded protein is CSASDHEQFF.

This clone was detected only a few times. This chain uses TRBV2 with TRBJ2-7; 7 nucleotides agree with TRBD2. The V gene end was trimmed by 10 bases and the J gene end by 6 bases; junction bases not matched to a gene: 6. The CDR3 length is 11 residues. Germline V gene sequence: CDR1 SNHLY, CDR2 FYNNEI. CDR3 residues: CAIKTSREQYF. The CDR3 nucleotides are TGTGCCATCAAGACTAGCCGCGAGCAGTACTTC.

This chain links TRBV6-5 with TRBJ1-2, with D uncertain. Germline CDR1 and CDR2: MNHEY and SVGAGI. The CDR3 has 15 residues. The V end was cut by 0 bases, the J end by 1 base, with 9 bases between. In DNA, the CDR3 is TGTGCCAGCAGTTACTCCTCAATCGTTAACTATGGCTACACCTTC. The encoded protein is CASSYSSIVNYGYTF.

This clone was counted once. The V gene is TRBV29-1, the J gene TRBJ1-2; D call uncertain. The germline gives CDR1 SQVTM, CDR2 ANQGSEA. This CDR3 contains 11 residues. Trimming removed 7 bases at V and 7 bases at J, with 13 bases between. Here the CDR3 reads CSASSGFGYTF. As DNA, the CDR3 is TGCAGCGCCAGTTCGGGCTTTGGCTACACCTTC.

This rearrangement joins TRBV4-1 to TRBJ2-7; D gene uncertain. The V and J ends lost 1 base and 2 bases respectively, with 12 bases between them. The CDR3 is 15 residues long. CDR1 MGHRA and CDR2 YSYEKL come from the germline V gene. The CDR3 here is CASSQGPRVPYEQYF. CDR3 sequence (DNA): TGCGCCAGCAGCCAAGGCCCCCGAGTCCCCTACGAGCAGTACTTC.

The rearrangement joins TRBV28 to TRBJ1-4; 9 bases are shared with TRBD1. Looked up from germline, CDR1 is MDHEN and CDR2 is SYDVKM. V was clipped by 5 bases and J by 8 bases; unmatched bases: 3. This CDR3 has 13 residues. CDR3 loop: CASSRDRVEKLFF. CDR3 nucleotide sequence: TGTGCCAGCAGTCGGGACAGGGTGGAAAAACTGTTTTTT.

This clone was seen only a few times. This chain links TRBV7-2 with TRBJ1-2, with TRBD1 as a possible D gene (6 bases). The CDR3 consists of 14 residues. V was cut by 1 base and J by 3 bases, with 9 bases left in between. Germline V gives CDR1 SGHTA, CDR2 FQGNSA. The CDR3 nucleotides are TGTGCCAGCAGCTTAGACAGGGAATACTATGGCTACACCTTC. Amino acids: CASSLDREYYGYTF.

The V gene is TRBV5-1, the J gene TRBJ1-3; TRBD1 is a possible D gene (5 bases). Germline V lookup: CDR1 SGHRS, CDR2 YFSETQ. This CDR3 has 16 amino acids. Trimming removed 1 base at V and 0 bases at J, with 11 bases between. CDR3 residues: CASSLSGGDSGNTIYF. The CDR3 DNA sequence: TGCGCCAGCAGCTTGTCGGGAGGGGACTCTGGAAACACCATATATTTT.

This chain connects TRBV9 to TRBJ2-3, with unresolved D. Germline V CDR1 and CDR2: SGDLS, YYNGEE. This CDR3 region has 14 residues. V lost 0 bases, J lost 4 bases, and 9 bases lay in between. The CDR3, as DNA: TGTGCCAGCAGCGTAGCGAGCTTGTCAGATACGCAGTATTTT. Residues: CASSVASLSDTQYF.

The chain recombines TRBV7-9 with TRBJ2-5; possibly TRBD2 for D (5 bases). The V gene lost 3 bases and the J gene lost 2 bases, with 10 bases spanning the gap. CDR3 length: 14 residues. Germline lookup yields CDR1 SEHNR and CDR2 FQNEAQ (reference sequence). CDR3: CASSFQTTQETQYF. The CDR3 coding sequence is TGTGCCAGCAGCTTCCAGACTACTCAAGAGACCCAGTACTTC. Looking up the rest from reference TRBV7-9 and TRBJ2-5 gives the full variable domain: DTGVSQNPRHKITKRGQNVTFRCDPISEHNRLYWYRQTLGQGPEFLTYFQNEAQLEKSRLLSDRFSAERPKGSFSTLEIQRTEQGDSAMYLCASSFQTTQETQYFGPGTRLLVL.

This clone was picked up a small number of times. This same CDR3 is encoded by further DNA sequences in the sample. The chain combines TRBV4-1 with TRBJ2-3; D is undetermined. Germline V CDR1 and CDR2: MGHRA, YSYEKL. CDR3 length: 16 amino acids. V dropped 1 base and J dropped 2 bases, with 13 bases sitting between them. The CDR3 loop is CASSQVDMGFTDTQYF. As DNA, the CDR3 is TGCGCCAGCAGCCAAGTAGACATGGGGTTCACAGATACGCAGTATTTT.

The V call is TRBV30, the J call TRBJ1-2; D unclear. The CDR3 has 12 amino acids. CDR1 and CDR2 from the germline V gene are GTSNPN and SVGIG (reference sequence). The V and J ends lost 2 bases and 7 bases respectively, with 11 bases between them. The DNA of the CDR3 is TGTGCCTGGAGTCCCGGCCTGGGTGGCTACACCTTC. Amino acids: CAWSPGLGGYTF.

This clone was found a few times. The chain combines TRBV5-1 with TRBJ1-4; 9 bases line up with TRBD1. The CDR3 contains 15 residues. CDR1 is SGHRS and CDR2 is YFSETQ in the germline V gene. V shed 1 base, J shed 12 bases, and the junction held 10 bases outside the gene matches. The CDR3 loop reads CASSLIPGQGLELFF. The CDR3 DNA reads TGCGCCAGCAGCTTGATACCGGGACAGGGTCTGGAACTGTTTTTT.

This clone has just one count. At one end the junction does not follow the germline gene, possibly because of a read error. CDR3: CASSPSAGVGTQYF. CDR3 nucleotides: TGTGCTAGCAGCCCATCAGCGGGAGTCGGTACGCAGTATTTT. J is TRBJ2-3 and V is TRBV7-7, with 8 bases lining up with TRBD2. The CDR3 loop spans 14 amino acids. Per germline, CDR1 SSHAT and CDR2 FNYEAQ (reference sequence).

The rearrangement joins TRBV30 to TRBJ2-7; 14 positions match TRBD2. Germline V gene data show CDR1 as GTSNPN and CDR2 as SVGIG (reference sequence). V lost 5 bases to trimming and J lost 7 bases; unmatched junction nucleotides: 4. The CDR3 is 13 amino acids. The CDR3 reads CAWGTSGSREQYF. The CDR3 coding sequence is TGTGCCTGGGGGACTAGCGGGAGTCGTGAGCAGTACTTC.

This clone was counted at least ten times. V and J are TRBV7-8 and TRBJ2-3; D gene unclear. Per germline, CDR1 SGHVS and CDR2 FQNEAQ. The CDR3 has 13 residues. V lost 2 bases, J lost 6 bases, and 9 bases lay in between. CDR3 coding DNA: TGTGCCAGCAGCTTACTGCCCGGGGATACGCAGTATTTT. Translating gives CASSLLPGDTQYF.

This clone was observed a few times. The chain recombines TRBV29-1 with TRBJ2-7; 7 nucleotides agree with TRBD2. V lost 6 bases and J lost 3; bases outside the gene matches: 8. CDR3 length equals 13 residues. Per germline, CDR1 SQVTM and CDR2 ANQGSEA. Written as DNA, the CDR3 is TGCAGCGTCGGAGCGGGAACGGGCTACGAGCAGTACTTC. Its translation is CSVGAGTGYEQYF.

The rearrangement links TRBV7-9 to TRBJ2-1, with D uncertain. The CDR3 sequence is 14 residues long. Germline loops: CDR1 SEHNR, CDR2 FQNEAQ (reference sequence). The V and J ends lost 5 bases and 7 bases respectively, with 15 bases between them. This chain's CDR3 is CASSPRRVGNEQFF. The CDR3 DNA is TGTGCCAGCAGCCCCCGTAGGGTTGGAAATGAGCAGTTCTTC.

About this clone itself: One end of the junction does not line up with germline, which may come from a read error. The V call is TRBV6-1, the J call TRBJ2-3, with D unclear. Germline assignment: CDR1 MNHNS and CDR2 SASEGT. The CDR3 runs to 15 residues. CDR3 sequence (DNA): TGTGCCAGCGAAGTCGCACCGGTCTCCACAGAGACGCAGTATTTT. Protein sequence: CASEVAPVSTETQYF.

V gene TRBV30 combines with J gene TRBJ2-7, with 7 bases lining up with TRBD1. Germline CDR1 and CDR2: GTSNPN and SVGIG (reference sequence). This CDR3 is 13 amino acids long. Trimming at V came to 1 base and at J to 2 bases, leaving 2 bases not matched to a gene. CDR3 sequence: CAWSGQGTYEQYF. As DNA, the CDR3 is TGTGCCTGGAGTGGACAGGGCACCTACGAGCAGTACTTC.

V is TRBV6-6 and J is TRBJ2-3; possible D gene TRBD2, 5 bases. CDR1 is MNHNY and CDR2 is SVGAGI in the germline V gene (reference sequence). Trimming shortened V by 11 bases and J by 3 bases, and 15 bases separated the two germline ends. The CDR3 sequence is 13 residues long. The CDR3 sequence is CAAWGGGTDTQYF. CDR3 DNA: TGTGCCGCCTGGGGTGGCGGGACAGATACGCAGTATTTT.